A selection of T cell receptor beta chains follows, all from one sample in a study of CD8+CD57+ T cells in acquired aplastic anemia. MiXCR was run by TCRdb on the reads, yielding one entry per CDR3 protein. The sample has some 140,000 distinct CDR3 sequences, roughly half seen once. Specimen: sorted CD4+, CD8+, or CD8+CD57+ T cells (not recorded which) from PBMCs. Receptors originate from a human donor with aplastic anemia. Each CDR3 is given with its conserved first and last residue. The D gene is left open where the match is weak. Clone size is shown for a subset of rows, as once, few, many or a class of expanded clone.

TRBV24-1	NA	NA	TRBJ2-1	TGTGCCACCGCGGACTCCTCCTACAATGAGCAGTTCTTC	CATADSSYNEQFF
TRBV20-1	NA	NA	TRBJ2-7	TGCAGTGCTAGTAGTCCGAGAAGTGCCTACGAGCAGTACTTC	CSASSPRSAYEQYF
TRBV19	NA	NA	TRBJ1-6	TGTGCCAGTAGAGGGACTTATTCACCCCTCCACTTT	CASRGTYSPLHF
TRBV7-9	TRBD1	few	TRBJ2-1	TGTGCCAGCAGTTACACCGGGACAGGGTACAATGAGCAGTTCTTC	CASSYTGTGYNEQFF
TRBV20-1	TRBD2	NA	TRBJ2-1	TGCAGTGCTCTTCCGGGACTAGCTTCTGGTGAGCAGTTCTTC	CSALPGLASGEQFF
TRBV9	NA	few	TRBJ2-1	TGTGCCAGCAGCGTAGCTACTGGGCAGTCCTACAATGAGCAGTTCTTC	CASSVATGQSYNEQFF
TRBV7-2	NA	few	TRBJ2-2	TGTGCCAGCAGCCTGTACAGGGTCACCGGGGAGCTGTTTTTT	CASSLYRVTGELFF
TRBV19	NA	many	TRBJ1-1	TGTGCCAGTAGTATTCGGGGAGGGGGAAACACTGAAGCTTTCTTT	CASSIRGGGNTEAFF
TRBV5-5	TRBD1	many	TRBJ2-1	TGTGCCAGCAGTCCGGGACAGGGGTTTAATGAGCAGTTCTTC	CASSPGQGFNEQFF
TRBV7-8	NA	NA	TRBJ1-6	TGTGCCAGCAGCTTAGCGAAGGGGGGATCACCCCTCCACTTT	CASSLAKGGSPLHF
TRBV19	NA	many	TRBJ2-7	TGTGCCAGTAGTATATATCCGGTGACAGAGTACGAGCAGTACTTC	CASSIYPVTEYEQYF
TRBV29-1	TRBD2	many	TRBJ2-1	TGCAGCGTTTCCAGCGGGGGGTACAATGAGCAGTTCTTC	CSVSSGGYNEQFF
TRBV24-1	NA	many	TRBJ1-2	TGTGCCACCTTTGGCTATGGCTACACCTTC	CATFGYGYTF
TRBV11-1	NA	NA	TRBJ2-3	TGTGCCAGCAGCGAAGGGGGGGGAGGGCCGGTAGATACGCAGTATTTT	CASSEGGGGPVDTQYF
TRBV10-3	NA	NA	TRBJ1-6	TGTGCCATCAGTGAGTTGGGCCTGGGTGATTCACCCCTCCACTTT	CAISELGLGDSPLHF
TRBV20-1	NA	few	TRBJ2-2	TGCAGTGCTAGACGGGAGCCGAACACCGGGGAGCTGTTTTTT	CSARREPNTGELFF
TRBV6-5	NA	NA	TRBJ1-4	TGTGCCAGCAGTTACCTCATGGCAACTAATGAAAAACTGTTTTTT	CASSYLMATNEKLFF
TRBV19	NA	few	TRBJ1-2	TGTGCCAGCAACCGGGACACTACTAACTATGGCTACACCTTC	CASNRDTTNYGYTF
TRBV27	NA	NA	TRBJ1-1	TGTGCCAGCAGTTTAGCCGGGACTTCCACTGAAGCTTTCTTT	CASSLAGTSTEAFF
TRBV24-1	NA	NA	TRBJ2-1	TGTGCCACCAGTGATTTGAACAGGACCCGGAGGGATGAGCAGTTCTTC	CATSDLNRTRRDEQFF
TRBV29-1	NA	many	TRBJ1-1	TGCAGCGTACCGAACGGGGAGAACACTGAAGCTTTCTTT	CSVPNGENTEAFF
TRBV10-3	TRBD2	NA	TRBJ2-1	TGTGCCAGCGGTGCAACTAGCGGGGGAAACCATGAGCAGTTCTTC	CASGATSGGNHEQFF
TRBV5-6	NA	NA	TRBJ2-7	TGTGCCAGCAGCTTAGATCGAACCTTGCCCTACGAGCAGTACTTC	CASSLDRTLPYEQYF
TRBV10-3	TRBD2	NA	TRBJ2-1	TGTGCCATCAGGGGACTAGTAGGCAATGAGCAGTTCTTC	CAIRGLVGNEQFF
TRBV20-1	TRBD2	NA	TRBJ2-7	TGCAGTGCTGGCGGGACTAGCGGGGCCTACGAGCAGTACTTC	CSAGGTSGAYEQYF
TRBV4-1	TRBD2	many	TRBJ2-7	TGCGCCAGCAGCCAAGGGCTAGCGGGGGGATCCTACGAGCAGTACTTC	CASSQGLAGGSYEQYF
TRBV19	NA	many	TRBJ1-5	TGTGCCAGTAAGACTGCTTGGGGCAATCAGCCCCAGCATTTT	CASKTAWGNQPQHF
TRBV7-6	NA	few	TRBJ2-5	TGTGCCAGCAGCTTCACCGGGGAGACCCAGTACTTC	CASSFTGETQYF
TRBV5-1	TRBD2	many	TRBJ2-5	TGCGCCAGCAGGTCTAGCGGGGGACCCCAAGAGACCCAGTACTTC	CASRSSGGPQETQYF
TRBV20-1	TRBD1	once	TRBJ2-7	TGCAGTGCTAGAGGCACCGGGACAGGCTTCTACGAGCAGTACTTC	CSARGTGTGFYEQYF
TRBV20-1	NA	few	TRBJ1-1	TGCAGTGCTAGAGGGCCGTTGAACACTGAAGCTTTCTTT	CSARGPLNTEAFF
TRBV5-4	NA	NA	TRBJ1-6	TGTGCCAGCAGTCCCGCCACCGGCCCGGATTCACCCCTCCACTTT	CASSPATGPDSPLHF
TRBV7-8	NA	many	TRBJ1-2	TGTGCCAGCAGCTTAGGAACGTACTATGGCTACACCTTC	CASSLGTYYGYTF
TRBV9	NA	NA	TRBJ1-1	TGTGCCAGCAGCGTCCAAGGGGTTGGGAACACTGAAGCTTTCTTT	CASSVQGVGNTEAFF
TRBV15	NA	few	TRBJ2-2	TGTGCCACCAGCAACCAGGGGGAGGTCACCGGGGAGCTGTTTTTT	CATSNQGEVTGELFF
TRBV5-6	NA	NA	TRBJ2-7	TGTGCCAGCAACCCGACAGGAAGCGAGCAGTACTTC	CASNPTGSEQYF
TRBV13	TRBD2	many	TRBJ2-7	TGTGCCAGCAGCCCACGGACTAGCGGCTACGAGCAGTACTTC	CASSPRTSGYEQYF
TRBV20-1	NA	NA	TRBJ2-5	TGCAGTGCTAGGAATCTGGGGCAGGGGGAGGCCCAGTACTTC	CSARNLGQGEAQYF
TRBV5-4	NA	NA	TRBJ2-7	TGTGCCAGCAGCTTGGCGGGACGGGAGTCGTACGAGCAGTACTTC	CASSLAGRESYEQYF
TRBV5-1	NA	NA	TRBJ2-3	TGCGCCAGCAGCGGCGGGTTCAGCACAGATACGCAGTATTTT	CASSGGFSTDTQYF
TRBV18	NA	NA	TRBJ2-4	TGTGCCAGCTCACCACTCGGGAGAAGGGAAACCGATCAGTACTTC	CASSPLGRRETDQYF